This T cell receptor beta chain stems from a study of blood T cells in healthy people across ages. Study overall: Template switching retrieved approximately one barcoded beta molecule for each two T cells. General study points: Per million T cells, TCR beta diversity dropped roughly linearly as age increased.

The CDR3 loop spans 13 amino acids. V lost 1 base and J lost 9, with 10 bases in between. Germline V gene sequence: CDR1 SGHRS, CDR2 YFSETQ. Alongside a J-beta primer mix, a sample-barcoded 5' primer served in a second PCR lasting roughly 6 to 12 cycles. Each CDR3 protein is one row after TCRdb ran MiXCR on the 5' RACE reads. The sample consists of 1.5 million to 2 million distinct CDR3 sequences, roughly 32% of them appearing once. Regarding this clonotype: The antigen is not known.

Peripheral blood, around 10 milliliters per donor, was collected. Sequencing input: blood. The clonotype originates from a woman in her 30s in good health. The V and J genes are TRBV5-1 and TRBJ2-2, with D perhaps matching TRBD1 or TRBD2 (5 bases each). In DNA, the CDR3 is TGCGCCAGCAGCTTGTCTCGGGACCGGGAGCTGTTTTTT. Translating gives CASSLSRDRELFF. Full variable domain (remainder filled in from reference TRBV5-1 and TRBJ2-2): KAGVTQTPRYLIKTRGQQVTLSCSPISGHRSVSWYQQTPGQGLQFLFEYFSETQRNKGNFPGRFSGRQFSNSRSEMNVSTLELGDSALYLCASSLSRDRELFFGEGSRLTVL.